These 21 T cell receptor beta chains were all obtained from the same sample, sequenced in a study of T cells after yellow fever vaccination. Using its own MiXCR run on the 5' RACE reads, TCRdb lists one record per CDR3 protein. In the table there are 200,000 to 300,000 distinct CDR3 sequences, approximately 13% of which are singletons. Sample: CD4+ T cells sorted from PBMCs, taken 45 days after the yellow fever booster vaccination. Every receptor here comes from a man aged 25 to 40 who received the YFV17D yellow fever vaccine.

A single count supports this clonotype. The rearrangement links TRBV6-2 or TRBV6-3 to TRBJ2-3; no clear D. CDR3 length: 14 amino acids. Per germline, CDR1 MNHEY and CDR2 SVGEGT. V was pared by 2 bases and J by 4 bases, with 10 bases between. This CDR3 reads CASSYSQDPDTQYF. The DNA for the CDR3 is TGTGCCAGCAGTTACAGTCAGGACCCAGATACGCAGTATTTT.

The table lists this clonotype with a few counts. The V gene is TRBV5-1, the J gene TRBJ2-3; no firm D call. Germline CDR1 SGHRS, CDR2 YFSETQ. The V and J ends lost 2 bases and 6 bases respectively, with 10 bases between them. CDR3 length: 13 residues. The CDR3 here is CASSLEVDDTQYF. Here the CDR3 DNA reads TGCGCCAGCAGCTTAGAAGTTGATGATACGCAGTATTTT.

This clonotype was seen repeatedly, ten times or more. The chain has TRBV6-2 or TRBV6-3 and TRBJ2-1; D is ambiguous. V lost 4 bases to trimming and J lost 10 bases, with 8 bases between them. Germline loops: CDR1 MNHEY, CDR2 SVGEGT. The CDR3 loop spans 11 amino acids. The CDR3 DNA follows: TGTGCCAGCAGTTGGGCGATAGAGCAGTTCTTC. It translates to CASSWAIEQFF.

The V and J genes are TRBV19 and TRBJ2-2; TRBD2 matches 7 bases. The CDR3 has 15 amino acids. Germline CDR1 reads LNHDA; CDR2 reads SQIVND (reference sequence). Unmatched junction bases numbered 10, after V lost 10 bases and J lost 2 bases. This CDR3 reads CATKPGRRNTGELFF. Here the CDR3 DNA reads TGTGCCACAAAGCCCGGGAGGCGCAACACCGGGGAGCTGTTTTTT.

This clonotype was observed a handful of times. The gene calls are TRBV10-3 and TRBJ2-7; D remains unclear. The V gene lost 6 bases and the J gene lost 0 bases, with 12 bases spanning the gap. Germline assignment: CDR1 ENHRY and CDR2 SYGVKD. This CDR3 has 14 residues. CDR3 coding DNA: TGTGCCATCAGCAGGTCCCAATCCTCCTACGAGCAGTACTTC. Its protein is CAISRSQSSYEQYF.

CDR3 loop: CASSKWPSGAFGIQYF. CDR3 DNA: TGTGCCAGCAGTAAATGGCCCTCAGGGGCTTTCGGCATTCAGTACTTC. This sequence joins TRBV27 and TRBJ2-4; maybe TRBD1 (6 bases). The V gene's germline CDR1 is MNHEY and CDR2 SMNVEV (reference sequence). Trimming removed 5 bases from V and 9 bases from J, with 23 bases in between. This CDR3 region has 16 residues.

Many counts were recorded for this clonotype. The chain combines TRBV20-1 with TRBJ2-1; 11 bases align to TRBD2. After removal of 5 bases from V and 3 bases from J, the junction contained 9 bases not matched to a gene. The CDR3 is made up of 16 amino acids. Germline CDR1 reads DFQATT; CDR2 reads SNEGSKA (reference sequence). The CDR3 is CSAEGGLADIYNEQFF. The CDR3 nucleotides read TGCAGTGCTGAAGGGGGACTAGCGGACATCTACAATGAGCAGTTCTTC.

This clonotype came up a few times. CDR3 in amino acids: CASSLPRAAGELFF. CDR3 in DNA: TGTGCCAGCAGTTTACCCCGAGCGGCCGGGGAGCTGTTTTTT. The chain recombines TRBV27 with TRBJ2-2; perhaps TRBD2 as D (5 bases). The CDR3 runs 14 residues. The germline V and J ends were trimmed by 2 bases and 6 bases, with 10 bases remaining between them. Germline V gene data show CDR1 as MNHEY and CDR2 as SMNVEV (reference sequence).

The gene calls are TRBV20-1 and TRBJ2-5, with TRBD2 matching over 7 bases. Germline CDR1 is DFQATT and CDR2 is SNEGSKA (reference sequence). The CDR3 consists of 14 residues. With 5 bases clipped from V and 4 bases from J, the junction kept 10 bases outside the gene matches. Here the CDR3 DNA reads TGCAGTGCTCCCCCCGGCGGGAGTCCAGAGACCCAGTACTTC. Translation: CSAPPGGSPETQYF.

This clonotype was seen ten or more times. V is TRBV29-1 and J is TRBJ2-1; D is perhaps TRBD2 (5 bases). The germline gives CDR1 SQVTM, CDR2 ANQGSEA. V was trimmed by 3 bases and J by 4 bases, leaving 13 bases between them. The CDR3 spans 14 residues. CDR3 nucleotides: TGCAGCGTTGATTCACTAGAGAGGTACAATGAGCAGTTCTTC. It specifies CSVDSLERYNEQFF.

This clonotype came up a few times. This chain links TRBV20-1 with TRBJ2-1; D is perhaps TRBD2 (6 bases). V was trimmed by 6 bases and J by 0 bases, leaving 12 bases between them. The CDR3 has 14 amino acids. Germline CDR1 reads DFQATT; CDR2 reads SNEGSKA (reference sequence). The CDR3 nucleotides read TGCAGTGCCGCGGTCGGGAGCTCCTACAATGAGCAGTTCTTC. Translating gives CSAAVGSSYNEQFF.

The genes are TRBV11-3 and TRBJ2-1; TRBD1 matches 12 bases. The junction had 5 bases not matched to a gene; V was cut back by 9 bases and J by 8 bases. Germline loops: CDR1 SGHNT, CDR2 YENEEA. This CDR3 is built from 13 residues. The CDR3 DNA sequence: TGTGCCAGTCCGGGACAGGGGGCCGATGAGCAGTTCTTC. Translating it yields CASPGQGADEQFF.

This clonotype was picked up a small number of times. The chain joins TRBV6-5 to TRBJ2-7; possibly TRBD1 for D (6 bases). The CDR3 is 14 residues long. The V gene lost 10 bases and the J gene lost 2 bases, with 18 bases spanning the gap. Germline V gene sequence: CDR1 MNHEY, CDR2 SVGAGI. CDR3 amino acids: CATKGWDKPYEQYF. CDR3 coding DNA: TGTGCCACGAAGGGATGGGACAAGCCCTACGAGCAGTACTTC.

The V call is TRBV4-2, the J call TRBJ2-7, with TRBD1 identical over 8 bases. V dropped 1 base and J dropped 3; count of bases not matched to a gene: 8. Germline-derived CDR1 and CDR2 are LGHNA and YNFKEQ. The CDR3 consists of 16 residues. Here the CDR3 reads CASSQGGGQGDYEQYF. CDR3 coding DNA: TGTGCCAGCAGCCAAGGAGGAGGACAGGGAGACTACGAGCAGTACTTC.

The rearrangement uses TRBV12-3 or TRBV12-4 and TRBJ2-5; a possible D gene is TRBD2 (5 bases). V lost 3 bases to trimming and J lost 5 bases, with 13 bases between them. The CDR3 sequence is 14 residues long. CDR3 bases: TGTGCCAGCAGTTTCCGGGGTCCTTGGGAGACCCAGTACTTC. Protein product: CASSFRGPWETQYF.

This clonotype was observed a few times. The chain employs TRBV7-2 and TRBJ2-1; TRBD1 matches at 10 bases. CDR3 size: 13 residues. In germline, CDR1 is SGHTA, CDR2 FQGNSA. V was pared by 10 bases and J by 8 bases, with 8 bases of the junction left unmatched. Here the CDR3 DNA reads TGTGCCACCCCGGGACAGGGGTTTTATGAGCAGTTCTTC. The encoded protein is CATPGQGFYEQFF. The whole variable domain, filled in from reference TRBV7-2 and TRBJ2-1, reads GAGVSQSPSNKVTEKGKDVELRCDPISGHTALYWYRQSLGQGLEFLIYFQGNSAPDKSGLPSDRFSAERTGGSVSTLTIQRTQQEDSAVYLCATPGQGFYEQFFGPGTRLTVL.

The CDR3 DNA sequence: TGTGCCAGCAGCGTAGACTGGAATGAGCAGTTCTTC. Its protein product is CASSVDWNEQFF. J is TRBJ2-1 and V is TRBV6-6; D uncertain. With 6 bases removed from V and 7 bases from J, the gap between germline ends came to 10 bases. This CDR3 spans 12 amino acids. Germline V gene sequence: CDR1 MNHNY, CDR2 SVGAGI (reference sequence).

This clonotype has only a few counts. V and J are TRBV12-3 or TRBV12-4 and TRBJ2-5; D is perhaps TRBD1 (5 bases). V dropped 5 bases and J dropped 5 bases, with 18 bases sitting between them. CDR3 length: 15 amino acids. The CDR3, as DNA: TGTGCCAGCAGTCATCAGACAGAAAGCGTGGAGACCCAGTACTTC. Translated, it gives CASSHQTESVETQYF.

The rearrangement joins TRBV10-3 to TRBJ2-1; D possibly corresponds to TRBD2 (6 bases). Germline V CDR1 and CDR2: ENHRY, SYGVKD. The CDR3 is 15 amino acids. V lost 9 bases and J lost 6, with 21 bases in between. The CDR3 spells CAISLSSGQSNEQFF. The CDR3 region has the DNA TGTGCCATTTCCTTATCCAGCGGGCAATCCAATGAGCAGTTCTTC.

This clonotype has a single count. This chain connects TRBV9 to TRBJ2-4; the match to TRBD2 covers 7 bases. Per germline, CDR1 SGDLS and CDR2 YYNGEE. The V gene end was trimmed by 7 bases and the J gene end by 7 bases; junction bases not matched to a gene: 14. The CDR3 runs to 15 residues. This CDR3 reads CASPLPAGEVNIQYF. CDR3 nucleotide sequence: TGTGCCAGCCCCCTCCCCGCGGGAGAGGTGAACATTCAGTACTTC.

The chain carries TRBV18 and TRBJ2-5, with TRBD2 matching 11 bases. V shed 2 bases and J 5 bases; nucleotides not matched to a gene: 7. Per germline, CDR1 KGHSH and CDR2 LQKENI. The CDR3 contains 16 residues. CDR3 region: CASSPTLAGGLETQYF. CDR3 DNA sequence: TGTGCCAGCTCACCAACCCTAGCGGGAGGTCTGGAGACCCAGTACTTC.